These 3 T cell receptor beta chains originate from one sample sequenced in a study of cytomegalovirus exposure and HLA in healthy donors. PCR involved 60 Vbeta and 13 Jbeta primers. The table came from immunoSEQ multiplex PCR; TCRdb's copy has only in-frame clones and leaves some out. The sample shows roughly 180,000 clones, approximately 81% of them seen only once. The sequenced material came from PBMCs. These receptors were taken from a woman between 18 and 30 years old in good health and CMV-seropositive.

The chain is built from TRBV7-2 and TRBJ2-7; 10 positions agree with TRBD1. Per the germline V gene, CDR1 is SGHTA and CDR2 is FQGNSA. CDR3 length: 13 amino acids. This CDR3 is CASSWGQGRPLNV. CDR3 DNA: TGTGCCAGCAGCTGGGGACAGGGGAGACCGCTAAACGTC.

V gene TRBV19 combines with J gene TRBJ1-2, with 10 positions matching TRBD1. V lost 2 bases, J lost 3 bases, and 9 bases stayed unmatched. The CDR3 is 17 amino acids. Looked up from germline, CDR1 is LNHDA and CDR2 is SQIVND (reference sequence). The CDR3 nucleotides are TGTGCCAGTAGTATAAGGGACAGGGGAGATGGAGACTATGGCTACACCTTC. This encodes CASSIRDRGDGDYGYTF.

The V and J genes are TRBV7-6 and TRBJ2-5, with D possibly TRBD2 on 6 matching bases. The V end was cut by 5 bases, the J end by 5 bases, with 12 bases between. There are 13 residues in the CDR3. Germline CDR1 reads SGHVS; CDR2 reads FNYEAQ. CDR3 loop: CASSPNSGETQYF. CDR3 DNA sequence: TGTGCCAGCAGCCCGAACAGCGGGGAGACCCAGTACTTC.